The sequence of this TCR beta chain was determined in a study of blood T cell repertoires in COVID-19. Data came from immunoSEQ multiplex PCR; TCRdb stores just in-frame clones and leaves some out. This table has roughly 87,000 clones, 86% appearing once. Germline lookup yields CDR1 SGHAT and CDR2 FQDESV (reference sequence). V gave up 4 bases and J gave up 0 bases, with 10 bases separating them. This CDR3 comprises 15 residues. This receptor was identified in a human donor in a cohort sampled during active COVID-19. The chain employs TRBV11-1 and TRBJ2-1, with D possibly matching TRBD1 (5 bases). Sequencing was done on a sample of peripheral blood. CDR3: CASSSRQSSYNEQFF. DNA of the CDR3: TGTGCCAGCAGCTCCAGACAGAGCTCCTACAATGAGCAGTTCTTC.